This T cell receptor (beta chain) was obtained from a study of T cell responses to AZD1222 COVID-19 vaccine (dated by TCRdb to the early 2020s). At the level of the whole study: AZD1222 recipients given second doses at about 4 weeks or at about 12 weeks were pooled, since spike-specific TCR depth and breadth were not found to differ between the two schedules. TCR sequencing was performed for 230 to 250 trial participants, of whom 200 to 210 were given two doses of AZD1222 and around 25 were given two doses of MenACWY control vaccine. Enrollment into the trials was organized by age into subgroups of 18-55, 56-69 and 70-plus years, and those subgroups contained roughly 150, 30 and 60 TCR-sequenced participants, respectively.

The time point label, as the study defines it: baseline before first vaccination. The vaccinee samples were drawn from two UK trials, COV001 and COV002, one of which was a single-blind randomized controlled phase 2/3 trial testing AZD1222 (ChAdOx1 nCoV-19) in healthy adults. Trial participant PBMC samples were collected at day 0 and day 28 after the second dose for TCRbeta chain sequencing. Study-wide conclusions, independent of this receptor: The whole spike protein was spanned by vaccine-associated CD4 TCRs, and dominant responses were seen in regions 160-218 and 743-854. The 56-69-year group was small, and its depth increase did not reach significance, likely because of low power. Epitopes outside the regions mutated in the B.1.351 and B.1.1.7 variants were reportedly recognized by nearly half of the unique spike-specific TCRs. Because no samples from the day 14 peak response were available, repertoires could be characterized only after the peak T cell response. Only six AZD1222 recipients were SARS-CoV-2 seropositive at baseline, limiting conclusions about previously exposed vaccinees. Participants were mostly white British and included more females than males, and it was suggested by the authors that clonal diversity may have been underestimated. A significant rise in spike-specific TCR breadth and depth was observed after two AZD1222 doses relative to day 0 and relative to MenACWY recipients.

As to this clone: Its recognized antigen is unknown. The record has no base qualities; no much larger clone is one base away.

The CDR3 contains 12 residues, cysteine and phenylalanine counted. Solely the CDR3 DNA is kept, with 36 bases framed from the first base. Between the V and J ends, shortened by 3 bases and 7 bases respectively, the junction contains 9 bases. The CDR1 and CDR2 encoded by the germline V gene are MDHEN and SYDVKM. The CDR3 regions of human TCRbeta chains were analyzed by immunosequencing. Under the source paper's analysis protocol: TCRs in the repertoires were compared against a reference library of SARS-CoV-2-specific TCRs that had been generated with the MIRA antigen-specificity platform. Breadth meant the fraction of unique TCRs that were SARS-CoV-2-associated, whereas depth meant the fraction of total T cells that were SARS-CoV-2-associated. Using the MIRA data, each spike-specific TCR was assigned both to the spike region to which the TCR was reactive and to a CD4 or CD8 class. Log10-transformed breadth and depth values were compared by one-way ANOVA with Sidak's multiple comparisons tests. TCRdb stores this immuneACCESS table with in-frame sequences only. Part of the clones is absent; in the studies checked, under half of the shortfall reflects unresolved V genes, and no reason is known for the rest. That table supplies the V and J calls and clone size; D and trimming were determined from the DNA. For this sample there are some 120,000 clones; 87% appear just once. 1.3% to 1.5% of the sample comes from the top ten.

This material consisted of peripheral blood, taken on day 0 of AZD1222 vaccination. The sequence joins TRBV28 to TRBJ1-2, and TRBD1 may be the D gene, going by 6 matching bases. The clonotype originates from an adult in good health. CDR3 region: CASSFGGPGYTF. The bases are TGTGCCAGCAGTTTCGGGGGGCCTGGCTACACCTTC.